One and the same sample provided the 30 T cell receptor beta chains below, sequenced in a study of T cells in Graves' hyperthyroidism and ophthalmopathy. Amplification of TCR beta CDR3 regions was performed using RNA transcripts as template. HTBI primers drove first-round RT-PCR of the TCR CDR3. TCRdb used MiXCR to reprocess the multiplex PCR reads, holding one entry per CDR3 protein. The sample records 350,000 or so distinct CDR3 sequences, roughly 21% being singletons. Material for sequencing was blood. These receptors all stem from a woman aged 50 to 60 with Graves' hyperthyroidism.

The chain uses TRBV2 and TRBJ2-7; no clear D. V dropped 3 bases and J dropped 1 base, with 13 bases sitting between them. Germline-derived CDR1 and CDR2 are SNHLY and FYNNEI. The CDR3 consists of 15 residues. As DNA, the CDR3 is TGTGCCAGCAGTGATATGGCAGCCCGATCCTACGAGCAGTACTTC. Protein product: CASSDMAARSYEQYF.

The chain uses TRBV25-1 and TRBJ2-2; 7 bases align to TRBD2. V was clipped by 2 bases and J by 2 bases; unmatched bases: 5. The CDR3 runs 16 residues. From germline, CDR1 is MGHDK and CDR2 SYGVNS. For the CDR3, the DNA is TGTGCCAGCAGTGAAGTGGGGGGGGTAAACACCGGGGAGCTGTTTTTT. It translates to CASSEVGGVNTGELFF.

This clonotype was seen just once. The chain's CDR3 is CASSSEGAGGREQYF. The CDR3 bases are TGTGCCAGCAGCTCAGAGGGGGCAGGGGGCAGGGAGCAGTACTTC. The J gene is TRBJ2-7, the V gene TRBV7-2, with TRBD1 identical over 8 bases. Per the germline V gene, CDR1 is SGHTA and CDR2 is FQGNSA. Losses at the gene ends were 4 bases for V and 7 bases for J; bases not matched to a gene: 12. The CDR3 totals 15 residues.

This clonotype was found many times. The chain links TRBV20-1 to TRBJ2-1; TRBD2 aligns across 10 bases. V shed 2 bases and J 9 bases; nucleotides not matched to a gene: 7. The CDR3 sequence is 14 residues long. The germline CDR1 and CDR2 sequences are DFQATT and SNEGSKA (reference sequence). CDR3: CSARLAGVDIEQFF. In nucleotides, the CDR3 is TGCAGTGCTAGACTAGCGGGGGTGGATATTGAGCAGTTCTTC.

Concerning this clonotype: An end of the junction differs from the germline gene, which may be a read error. V gene TRBV20-1 combines with J gene TRBJ1-5; TRBD1 matches at 8 bases. The CDR3 runs to 14 residues. Germline V gene lookup returns CDR1 DFQATT and CDR2 SNEGSKA (reference sequence). The CDR3 here is CSARGQGIDQPQHF. The DNA for the CDR3 is TGCAGTGCCAGAGGACAGGGAATCGATCAGCCCCAGCATTTT.

The chain recombines TRBV6-2 or TRBV6-3 with TRBJ2-3; possibly TRBD1 or TRBD2 for D (5 bases each). This CDR3 has 14 amino acids. Germline loops: CDR1 MNHEY, CDR2 SVGEGT. Between the trimmed V and J ends, which lost 6 bases and 2 bases, there was a span of 12 bases. In DNA form, the CDR3 reads TGTGCCAGCAGCACCGGGACCCCCACAGATACGCAGTATTTT. This encodes CASSTGTPTDTQYF.

This rearrangement joins TRBV11-2 to TRBJ2-2; D possibly corresponds to TRBD2 (5 bases). Germline V gene data show CDR1 as SGHAT and CDR2 as FQNNGV. This CDR3 region has 20 residues. V lost 5 bases and J lost 0, with 25 bases in between. The CDR3 nucleotides read TGTGCCAGCAGCCCCAAACCTTGGTGGGAGTACGATTCGAACACCGGGGAGCTGTTTTTT. Protein: CASSPKPWWEYDSNTGELFF.

In its sample, this clonotype was seen many times. V and J are TRBV11-1 and TRBJ2-7, with TRBD2 identical over 9 bases. Germline V gene lookup returns CDR1 SGHAT and CDR2 FQDESV (reference sequence). This CDR3 comprises 14 residues. Losses at the gene ends were 5 bases for V and 6 bases for J; bases not matched to a gene: 8. The CDR3 loop reads CASSQIAGEGEQYF. The CDR3 DNA is TGTGCCAGCAGCCAGATAGCGGGAGAGGGCGAGCAGTACTTC. The whole variable domain, remainder taken from reference TRBV11-1 and TRBJ2-7, is EAEVAQSPRYKITEKSQAVAFWCDPISGHATLYWYRQILGQGPELLVQFQDESVVDDSQLPKDRFSAERLKGVDSTLKIQPAELGDSAMYLCASSQIAGEGEQYFGPGTRLTVT.

This clonotype was seen ten or more times. This chain links TRBV2 with TRBJ2-7, with D perhaps matching TRBD2 (5 bases). V was pared by 3 bases and J by 0 bases, with 12 bases between. The CDR3 covers 15 residues. Germline CDR1 and CDR2: SNHLY and FYNNEI. This chain's CDR3 is CASSERRGPSYEQYF. In nucleotides, the CDR3 is TGTGCCAGCAGTGAGAGACGCGGGCCCTCCTACGAGCAGTACTTC.

This clonotype was counted only a few times. J is TRBJ2-3 and V is TRBV7-8, with 12 bases identical to TRBD2. The trim removed 4 bases at V and 4 bases at J, leaving 3 bases unmatched. The CDR3 is 15 amino acids. CDR1 is SGHVS, CDR2 FQNEAQ, per germline. The CDR3 loop reads CASSSGTSGPDTQYF. DNA of the CDR3: TGTGCCAGCAGCTCAGGGACTAGCGGGCCAGATACGCAGTATTTT.

This clonotype was observed many times. V is TRBV28 and J is TRBJ2-7, with TRBD2 identical over 8 bases. Looked up from germline, CDR1 is MDHEN and CDR2 is SYDVKM. The CDR3 sequence is 19 residues long. Trimming took 5 bases from V and 2 from J; bases not matched to a gene: 20. DNA of the CDR3: TGTGCCAGCAGTCCGCTTTGGTATAGCGGGACCCAGAGCCCCTACGAGCAGTACTTC. Translation: CASSPLWYSGTQSPYEQYF.

The sample holds many counts of this clonotype. The rearrangement joins TRBV30 to TRBJ1-4; D gene uncertain. V lost 6 bases and J 8 bases, leaving 22 bases between the germline ends. Per the germline V gene, CDR1 is GTSNPN and CDR2 is SVGIG (reference sequence). The CDR3 sequence is 15 residues long. The CDR3, as DNA: TGTGCCTGTTCGCCGGGAGGTAGACGAGAAGAAAAACTGTTTTTT. This sequence encodes CACSPGGRREEKLFF.

This clonotype was detected ten times or more. The chain combines TRBV7-2 with TRBJ2-7, with 10 nucleotides matching TRBD1. This CDR3 is 15 amino acids long. Trimming at V came to 6 bases and at J to 4 bases, leaving 9 bases not matched to a gene. Germline V CDR1 and CDR2: SGHTA, FQGNSA. CDR3 sequence: CASRFDRGPSYEQYF. The CDR3 nucleotides read TGTGCCAGCAGGTTTGACAGGGGGCCTTCGTACGAGCAGTACTTC.

This clonotype was observed a handful of times. As DNA, the CDR3 is TGTGCCAGCTCACCTTATTCGCCGGGACTGCCGGGAACACCCCTACGGTTCTTC. Amino acid sequence: CASSPYSPGLPGTPLRFF. The gene calls are TRBV18 and TRBJ2-1; D is possibly TRBD2 (6 bases). Germline values: CDR1 KGHSH, CDR2 LQKENI. The CDR3 extends over 18 amino acids. Trimming left V 3 bases short and J 15 bases short, with 33 bases between.

The rearrangement uses TRBV5-1 and TRBJ2-7; no definite D call. Deletions cut 7 bases from V and 6 bases from J, with 11 bases between. The germline V gene encodes CDR1 SGHRS and CDR2 YFSETQ. The CDR3 sequence is 11 residues long. CDR3 residues: CASRIGSEQYF. As DNA, the CDR3 is TGCGCCAGCCGAATTGGGTCCGAGCAGTACTTC.

This clonotype was seen at least ten times. The chain employs TRBV5-5 and TRBJ2-7; 12 bases map to TRBD2. The CDR3 covers 17 residues. The V and J ends lost 5 bases and 2 bases, in that order; junction bases with no gene match: 11. Germline loops: CDR1 SGHKS, CDR2 YYEKEE (reference sequence). CDR3 DNA sequence: TGTGCCAGCAGAATAAAACCCGGGACTAGCGGGCCCTACGAGCAGTACTTC. Its protein product is CASRIKPGTSGPYEQYF.

This clonotype rates as medium-sized. The chain employs TRBV12-3 or TRBV12-4 and TRBJ1-1; 10 bases are shared with TRBD1. This CDR3 spans 15 amino acids. Trimming took 3 bases from V and 2 from J; bases not matched to a gene: 3. The CDR3 DNA is TGTGCCAGCAGTTTGGGGACAGGGGTAAACACTGAAGCTTTCTTT. This translates into CASSLGTGVNTEAFF.

This chain connects TRBV30 to TRBJ2-7; tentative D call: TRBD1 (6 bases). The germline gives CDR1 GTSNPN, CDR2 SVGIG (reference sequence). This CDR3 has 14 amino acids. Trimming shortened V by 3 bases and J by 5 bases, and 17 bases separated the two germline ends. As DNA, the CDR3 is TGTGCCTGGAGCCGGACAGCCAAGGGTCACGAGCAGTACTTC. It codes for CAWSRTAKGHEQYF.

This clonotype has at least ten counts. This chain joins TRBV7-3 and TRBJ1-1; TRBD1 aligns across 9 bases. Germline CDR1 is SGHTA and CDR2 is FQGTGA. The CDR3 spans 15 residues. The V segment lost 3 bases and the J segment 1 base; nucleotides outside the gene matches: 3. CDR3 loop: CASSLGTGTNTEAFF. The DNA of the CDR3 is TGTGCCAGCAGCTTGGGGACAGGGACGAACACTGAAGCTTTCTTT.

This clonotype came up many times. The chain combines TRBV15 with TRBJ1-5; 7 bases line up with TRBD1. Germline CDR1 and CDR2: LNHNV and YYDKDF (reference sequence). CDR3 size: 13 residues. The V and J ends lost 1 base and 7 bases, in that order; junction bases with no gene match: 1. The CDR3 sequence: CATSRAGGQPQHF. For the CDR3, the DNA is TGTGCCACCAGCAGAGCAGGGGGACAGCCCCAGCATTTT.

This clonotype has more than one count but fewer than ten. The V and J genes are TRBV6-1 and TRBJ2-3, with D maybe TRBD1 (5 bases). The V end lost 6 bases, the J end lost 10 bases, and 14 bases lay between the germline ends. The CDR3 loop spans 12 amino acids. Germline CDR1 and CDR2: MNHNS and SASEGT. CDR3 nucleotide sequence: TGTGCCAGCAGAGACCTGGGCAGGGCGCAGTATTTT. It codes for CASRDLGRAQYF.

The V and J genes are TRBV10-3 and TRBJ2-2, with 9 positions matching TRBD2. J gave up 0 bases and V 4 bases, and 3 bases lay outside the gene matches. The CDR3 is made up of 16 amino acids. Germline loops: CDR1 ENHRY, CDR2 SYGVKD. The CDR3, as DNA: TGTGCCATCAGTGTTGCGGGGGGGCCGAACACCGGGGAGCTGTTTTTT. This sequence encodes CAISVAGGPNTGELFF.

This clonotype was found many times. The genes are TRBV20-1 and TRBJ2-1, with D perhaps TRBD2 (5 bases). Germline CDR1 and CDR2: DFQATT and SNEGSKA (reference sequence). Trimming shortened V by 3 bases and J by 6 bases, and 15 bases separated the two germline ends. CDR3 length: 14 amino acids. CDR3 residues: CSARASSLGNEQFF. In DNA, the CDR3 is TGCAGTGCTAGGGCTAGCTCGTTAGGCAATGAGCAGTTCTTC.

CDR3 residues: CASSWGLAGPSSYNEQFF. The CDR3 DNA is TGCGCCAGCAGCTGGGGACTAGCGGGACCGAGCTCCTACAATGAGCAGTTCTTC. V usage is TRBV5-1 and J usage is TRBJ2-1; TRBD2 agrees at 13 bases. With 3 bases clipped from V and 0 bases from J, the junction kept 6 bases outside the gene matches. The CDR3 spans 18 residues. The germline V gene encodes CDR1 SGHRS and CDR2 YFSETQ.

The sample holds a few counts of this clonotype. The chain uses TRBV27 and TRBJ2-3; 8 nucleotides agree with TRBD1. Trimming cost V 6 bases and J 6 bases; bases outside gene matches: 11. The CDR3 spans 15 residues. In germline, CDR1 is MNHEY, CDR2 SMNVEV (reference sequence). CDR3 region: CASRIDRGRWDTQYF. The CDR3 coding sequence is TGTGCCAGCAGGATAGACAGGGGTCGATGGGATACGCAGTATTTT.

This clonotype occurred a few times. This CDR3 reads CASSFPGVDRGQANEKLFF. Here the CDR3 DNA reads TGTGCCAGCAGCTTTCCTGGTGTCGACAGGGGGCAGGCTAATGAAAAACTGTTTTTT. The chain is built from TRBV11-2 and TRBJ1-4, with TRBD1 matching over 10 bases. The CDR3 extends over 19 amino acids. Germline trimming cut 3 bases from V and 3 bases from J; bases unmatched to any gene: 13. The germline CDR1 and CDR2 sequences are SGHAT and FQNNGV.

This clonotype was seen at least ten times. The rearrangement links TRBV12-3 or TRBV12-4 to TRBJ1-2; D is possibly TRBD1 (5 bases). Trimming left V 6 bases short and J 10 bases short, with 21 bases between. The CDR3 runs 14 residues. CDR3 DNA: TGTGCCAGCAGAGCGACGGACAAATCTCAAACCTACACCTTC. Its protein is CASRATDKSQTYTF.

This clonotype occurred many times. J is TRBJ1-3 and V is TRBV2; D is undetermined. Germline lookup yields CDR1 SNHLY and CDR2 FYNNEI. The CDR3 is made up of 13 amino acids. V shed 4 bases and J shed 4 bases, with 8 bases lying between them. The CDR3 nucleotides read TGTGCCAGCAGTGCCACAGCGGGAAACACCATATATTTT. Translation gives CASSATAGNTIYF.

This clonotype was detected a few times. The chain employs TRBV28 and TRBJ1-3; TRBD1 might be the D (6 bases). Per germline, CDR1 MDHEN and CDR2 SYDVKM. This CDR3 has 15 amino acids. V was clipped by 4 bases and J by 4 bases, with 14 bases between them. The CDR3 sequence: CASSSQGLGGNTIYF. The CDR3 coding sequence is TGTGCCAGCAGTTCCCAGGGGTTAGGCGGAAACACCATATATTTT. Variable domain in full (rest from reference TRBV28 and TRBJ1-3): DVKVTQSSRYLVKRTGEKVFLECVQDMDHENMFWYRQDPGLGLRLIYFSYDVKMKEKGDIPEGYSVSREKKERFSLILESASTNQTSMYLCASSSQGLGGNTIYFGEGSWLTVV.

This clonotype has ten or more counts. The genes are TRBV18 and TRBJ2-2; tentatively, D is TRBD1 (5 bases). V was pared by 1 base and J by 1 base, with 10 bases between. This CDR3 has 16 residues. From germline, CDR1 is KGHSH and CDR2 LQKENI. The CDR3 protein is CASSPRKGWNTGELFF. The CDR3 DNA reads as TGTGCCAGCTCACCACGGAAGGGGTGGAACACCGGGGAGCTGTTTTTT.